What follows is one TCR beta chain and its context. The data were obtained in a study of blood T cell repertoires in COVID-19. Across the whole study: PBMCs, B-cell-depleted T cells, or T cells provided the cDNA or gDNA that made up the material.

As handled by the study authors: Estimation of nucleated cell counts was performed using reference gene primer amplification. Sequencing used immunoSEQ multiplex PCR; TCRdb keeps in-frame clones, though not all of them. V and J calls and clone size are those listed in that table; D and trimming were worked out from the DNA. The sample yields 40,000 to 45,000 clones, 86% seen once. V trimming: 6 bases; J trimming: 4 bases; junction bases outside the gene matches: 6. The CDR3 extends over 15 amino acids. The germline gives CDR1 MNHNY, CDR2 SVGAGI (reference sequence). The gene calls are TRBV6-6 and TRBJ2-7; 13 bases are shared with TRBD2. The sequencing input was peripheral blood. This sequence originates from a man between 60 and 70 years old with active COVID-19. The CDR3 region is CASSRLAGGSYEQYF. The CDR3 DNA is TGTGCCAGCAGCAGACTAGCGGGAGGTTCGTACGAGCAGTACTTC.